These 15 T cell receptor beta chains came from one sample sequenced in a study of vaccination effects on CD4 cells after COVID-19. Before any sequencing was done, the ViraFEST assay used viral peptide pools to expand antigen-specific CD4+ T cells. When ten to eleven days of culture had elapsed, CD4+ T cells were isolated. Profiled with immunoSEQ multiplex PCR; TCRdb holds only in-frame clones, not every one. The sample holds about 79,000 clones, around four fifths seen once. No antigens are known for them. The source was CD4+ T cells from PBMCs cultured with HCoV-229E spike peptides, collected before COVID-19 vaccination. These receptor sequences come from a human donor who received a COVID-19 vaccine.

The chain employs TRBV5-4 and TRBJ1-2; D ambiguous. Looked up from germline, CDR1 is SGHNT and CDR2 is YYREEE (reference sequence). The CDR3 is 13 residues long. V was pared by 5 bases and J by 4 bases, with 12 bases between. The DNA of the CDR3 is TGTGCCAGCAGTTTAGATTGGAGCTATGGCTACACCTTC. Translating it yields CASSLDWSYGYTF.

The V gene is TRBV2, the J gene TRBJ2-1; D call uncertain. CDR1 and CDR2 from the germline V gene are SNHLY and FYNNEI. V gave up 4 bases and J gave up 2 bases, with 12 bases separating them. The CDR3 has 15 amino acids. The DNA of the CDR3 is TGTGCCAGCAGTGTCCACAGCATAGCCTACAATGAGCAGTTCTTC. Its translation is CASSVHSIAYNEQFF.

The J gene is TRBJ2-2, the V gene TRBV7-8; D perhaps matches TRBD2 (5 bases). Germline assignment: CDR1 SGHVS and CDR2 FQNEAQ. The CDR3 length is 15 residues. The V end was cut by 5 bases, the J end by 2 bases, with 12 bases between. The CDR3 is CASSTGNINTGELFF. CDR3 nucleotides: TGTGCCAGCAGCACCGGGAATATCAACACCGGGGAGCTGTTTTTT.

This clone is medium-sized by share. The V gene is TRBV6-1, the J gene TRBJ1-5, with a tentative D call TRBD1 (5 bases). The germline gives CDR1 MNHNS, CDR2 SASEGT. CDR3 length equals 18 residues. V shed 4 bases and J shed 2 bases, with 21 bases lying between them. CDR3 amino acids: CASSAIYNSGPGNQPQHF. The CDR3 DNA reads as TGTGCCAGCAGTGCCATCTATAACTCGGGACCGGGCAATCAGCCCCAGCATTTT.

This clone came up a few times. The chain couples TRBV7-9 to TRBJ1-5; maybe TRBD1 (5 bases). Per the germline V gene, CDR1 is SEHNR and CDR2 is FQNEAQ (reference sequence). V was pared by 5 bases and J by 0 bases, with 8 bases between. The CDR3 covers 14 residues. The CDR3 is CASSQDSSNQPQHF. CDR3 bases: TGTGCCAGCAGCCAAGACAGTAGCAATCAGCCCCAGCATTTT. The full variable domain, in which reference TRBV7-9 and TRBJ1-5 provide the parts outside the CDR3, is DTGVSQNPRHKITKRGQNVTFRCDPISEHNRLYWYRQTLGQGPEFLTYFQNEAQLEKSRLLSDRFSAERPKGSFSTLEIQRTEQGDSAMYLCASSQDSSNQPQHFGDGTRLSIL.

In its sample, this clone was seen once. The rearrangement uses TRBV4-3 and TRBJ1-6; D perhaps matches TRBD1 (5 bases). Deletions cut 2 bases from V and 13 bases from J, with 15 bases between. The V gene's germline CDR1 is LGHNA and CDR2 YSLEER. The CDR3 has 14 residues. The CDR3 DNA is TGCGCCAGCAGCCAACCCGGGACCTCGGGTCCCCTCCACTTT. It encodes CASSQPGTSGPLHF.

This clone was seen only once. V gene TRBV6-2 or TRBV6-3 combines with J gene TRBJ2-3, with a possible D match to TRBD2 (6 bases). V lost 6 bases and J 1 base, leaving 17 bases between the germline ends. This CDR3 spans 16 amino acids. The germline V gene has CDR1 MNHEY and CDR2 SVGEGT. This CDR3 reads CASSRGPGLRTDTQYF. CDR3 bases: TGTGCCAGCAGCAGAGGTCCGGGACTTCGCACAGATACGCAGTATTTT.

This sequence joins TRBV24-1 and TRBJ1-5; D might be TRBD1 (5 bases). From germline, CDR1 is KGHDR and CDR2 SFDVKD. The CDR3 length is 15 residues. V lost 3 bases, J lost 4 bases, and 12 bases lay in between. The CDR3 bases are TGTGCCACCAGTGATCGCAGGGAGAAGAATCAGCCCCAGCATTTT. Translating gives CATSDRREKNQPQHF.

A few counts support this clone. The chain is built from TRBV7-9 and TRBJ1-6; D not certain. V was shortened by 5 bases and J by 10 bases, with 9 bases between the two germline ends. Germline CDR1 reads SEHNR; CDR2 reads FQNEAQ (reference sequence). The length of the CDR3 is 12 residues. For the CDR3, the DNA is TGTGCCAGCAGCCTCGCACTGTCACCCCTCCACTTT. Translated: CASSLALSPLHF. Looking up the rest from reference TRBV7-9 and TRBJ1-6 gives the full variable domain: DTGVSQNPRHKITKRGQNVTFRCDPISEHNRLYWYRQTLGQGPEFLTYFQNEAQLEKSRLLSDRFSAERPKGSFSTLEIQRTEQGDSAMYLCASSLALSPLHFGNGTRLTVT.

This clone was seen only a few times. The J gene is TRBJ2-1, the V gene TRBV6-5; 7 positions match TRBD1. With V trimmed by 6 bases and J by 7 bases, 9 bases remained unmatched. Germline-derived CDR1 and CDR2 are MNHEY and SVGAGI. This CDR3 is 14 amino acids long. The CDR3 DNA is TGTGCCAGCAGGCAGACAGGGCCGCCTAATGAGCAGTTCTTC. Residues: CASRQTGPPNEQFF.

This clone was counted only a few times. The chain uses TRBV5-1 and TRBJ1-2; TRBD1 might be the D (5 bases). Trimming removed 0 bases from V and 0 bases from J, with 6 bases in between. Looked up from germline, CDR1 is SGHRS and CDR2 is YFSETQ. CDR3 length equals 14 residues. The chain's CDR3 is CASSLGQPNYGYTF. CDR3 sequence (DNA): TGCGCCAGCAGCTTGGGACAGCCTAACTATGGCTACACCTTC.

The chain combines TRBV4-1 with TRBJ1-6, with D possibly TRBD1 on 6 matching bases. Trimming cost V 3 bases and J 9 bases, with 15 bases left between them. This CDR3 region has 15 residues. The germline CDR1 and CDR2 sequences are MGHRA and YSYEKL. The CDR3, as DNA: TGCGCCAGCAGCCATGCGACAGGAGGGGTTTCACCCCTCCACTTT. This codes for CASSHATGGVSPLHF.

V and J are TRBV5-1 and TRBJ2-5; TRBD2 matches at 16 bases. Germline-derived CDR1 and CDR2 are SGHRS and YFSETQ. The CDR3 covers 19 residues. V lost 2 bases, J lost 5 bases, and 12 bases stayed unmatched. In nucleotides, the CDR3 is TGCGCCAGCAGCTTAGATCCCGGGACTAGCGGGGGGGCCAGGGAGACCCAGTACTTC. This translates into CASSLDPGTSGGARETQYF. The variable domain in full, with the rest retrieved from reference TRBV5-1 and TRBJ2-5, is KAGVTQTPRYLIKTRGQQVTLSCSPISGHRSVSWYQQTPGQGLQFLFEYFSETQRNKGNFPGRFSGRQFSNSRSEMNVSTLELGDSALYLCASSLDPGTSGGARETQYFGPGTRLLVL.

DNA for the CDR3: TGTGCCAGCAGCGGACAGGGGATCACTAATGAAAAACTGTTTTTT. It codes for CASSGQGITNEKLFF. This sequence joins TRBV2 and TRBJ1-4, with 9 bases aligning to TRBD1. The CDR3 sequence is 15 residues long. Trimming removed 6 bases from V and 2 bases from J; junction bases left unmatched: 4. Germline assignment: CDR1 SNHLY and CDR2 FYNNEI.

This clone was observed a handful of times. Other nucleotide sequences in the sample specify the same CDR3. The J gene is TRBJ1-1, the V gene TRBV12-3 or TRBV12-4; D unclear. The CDR3 length is 12 residues. Trimming cost V 5 bases and J 3 bases, with 7 bases left between them. The CDR3 region is CASSPGYTEAFF. CDR3 sequence (DNA): TGTGCCAGCAGTCCTGGATACACTGAAGCTTTCTTT.